Listed below are T cell receptor beta chains from one sample, sequenced in a study of blood T cell repertoires in COVID-19. This table comes from immunoSEQ multiplex PCR, and its TCRdb copy is limited to in-frame clones, with some not included. Seen here are about 25,000 clones, 80% to 90% observed once, and the top ten hold around 8.9%. Input material: peripheral blood. The receptors come from a man in his sixties or seventies with acute or convalescent COVID-19. Both conserved end residues are part of each CDR3. Fields, in order: clone size, V gene, D gene, J gene, CDR3 protein, CDR3 DNA. A D gene is named only where the DNA matches it firmly. Size tells how often a clone was seen (once, few, many) or the class of an expanded clone, and some rows leave it out.

.,TRBV29-1,.,TRBJ1-2,CSVPTLSGTLAYGYTF,TGCAGCGTACCCACTCTAAGCGGGACCCTCGCCTATGGCTACACCTTC
few,TRBV11-2,.,TRBJ1-2,CASSRVLGGTEGYTF,TGTGCCAGCAGTCGCGTCCTTGGGGGGACGGAAGGCTACACCTTC
.,TRBV24-1,.,TRBJ2-2,CATSGVNTGELFF,TGTGCCACCAGTGGCGTCAATACCGGGGAGCTGTTTTTT
.,TRBV5-1,TRBD2,TRBJ2-1,CASRSTSGGSYNEQFF,TGCGCCAGCAGATCCACTAGCGGGGGTTCCTACAATGAGCAGTTCTTC
once,TRBV30,.,TRBJ2-2,CAWSGRNGGELFF,TGTGCCTGGAGTGGGAGGAATGGCGGGGAGCTGTTTTTT
.,TRBV3-1/TRBV3-2,.,TRBJ1-3,CASSQERAGNTIYF,TGTGCCAGCAGCCAAGAGAGGGCTGGAAACACCATATATTTT
.,TRBV28,.,TRBJ1-5,CASNGPEVGNQPQHF,TGTGCCAGCAATGGCCCCGAGGTAGGCAATCAGCCCCAGCATTTT
.,TRBV7-9,.,TRBJ2-2,CASGPVDTGELFF,TGTGCCAGCGGGCCCGTCGACACCGGGGAGCTGTTTTTT
.,TRBV2,.,TRBJ2-2,CASRTDTAGELFF,TGTGCCAGCAGGACAGACACGGCCGGGGAGCTGTTTTTT
.,TRBV7-9,.,TRBJ1-2,CASTQGGIYGYTF,TGTGCCAGCACCCAGGGAGGGATTTATGGCTACACCTTC
.,TRBV19,.,TRBJ2-1,CASSSDRGYSGNYNEQFF,TGTGCCAGTAGTTCGGACAGGGGCTATAGCGGGAACTACAATGAGCAGTTCTTC
.,TRBV6-4,TRBD2,TRBJ2-1,CASRYAGLAEPNEQFF,TGTGCCAGCAGATACGCGGGACTAGCGGAGCCCAATGAGCAGTTCTTC
.,TRBV10-1,.,TRBJ2-2,CASSGQYTGELFF,TGCGCCAGCAGTGGACAGTACACCGGGGAGCTGTTTTTT
.,TRBV19,TRBD2,TRBJ2-1,CATKRGGSYNEQFF,TGTGCCACTAAGCGGGGGGGCTCCTACAATGAGCAGTTCTTC
.,TRBV2,.,TRBJ2-5,CASSPTDSQETQYF,TGTGCCAGCAGCCCGACCGACTCCCAAGAGACCCAGTACTTC
.,TRBV18,TRBD1,TRBJ1-1,CASSSGQGQGEAFF,TGTGCCAGCTCATCTGGACAGGGGCAGGGTGAAGCTTTCTTT
.,TRBV3-1/TRBV3-2,.,TRBJ2-3,CAIRDFSTDTQYF,TGTGCCATACGGGACTTTAGCACAGATACGCAGTATTTT
.,TRBV9,TRBD1,TRBJ1-2,CASSPRQGALYGYTF,TGTGCCAGCAGCCCCCGACAGGGCGCGCTCTATGGCTACACCTTC
.,TRBV12-5,TRBD2,TRBJ2-7,CASGLLGGLVGDEQYF,TGTGCTAGTGGTTTGTTAGGGGGACTAGTTGGCGACGAGCAGTACTTC
.,TRBV27,.,TRBJ1-5,CASRGLNSNQPQHF,TGTGCCAGCCGCGGACTTAATAGCAATCAGCCCCAGCATTTT
.,TRBV18,TRBD1,TRBJ2-7,CASSQGTGGSEQYF,TGTGCCAGCTCACAAGGGACAGGGGGCTCCGAGCAGTACTTC
.,TRBV19,.,TRBJ1-3,CASSINLSSRGGNTIYF,TGTGCCAGTAGTATCAACTTAAGTAGCCGCGGGGGAAACACCATATATTTT
.,TRBV6-1,.,TRBJ1-1,CASSEAVGRPGYGAFF,TGTGCCAGCAGTGAAGCCGTTGGGCGTCCAGGGTATGGAGCTTTCTTT
.,TRBV10-3,.,TRBJ1-1,CAISESTGSRTEAFF,TGTGCCATCAGTGAGTCAACAGGGAGTAGGACTGAAGCTTTCTTT
.,TRBV10-3,TRBD1,TRBJ1-3,CAARTGEAGNTIYF,TGTGCCGCCAGGACAGGGGAAGCTGGAAACACCATATATTTT
.,TRBV28,TRBD2,TRBJ2-7,CASSFASGTVYEQYF,TGTGCCAGCAGTTTTGCTAGCGGGACAGTCTACGAGCAGTACTTC
.,TRBV11-2,.,TRBJ1-5,CASSLEQPHQPQHF,TGTGCCAGCAGCTTAGAACAGCCTCATCAGCCCCAGCATTTT
few,TRBV7-8,TRBD1,TRBJ2-6,CASSFPTGSSGANVLTF,TGTGCCAGCAGCTTCCCGACAGGGAGCTCTGGGGCCAACGTCCTGACTTTC
.,TRBV11-2,.,TRBJ2-7,CASSPYLDEQYF,TGTGCCAGCAGCCCATACTTAGACGAGCAGTACTTC
.,TRBV4-1,.,TRBJ1-2,CASSQPSYGYTF,TGCGCCAGCAGCCAACCCAGCTATGGCTACACCTTC
.,TRBV5-6,TRBD1,TRBJ2-7,CASSLKHRGLYEQYF,TGTGCCAGCAGCTTGAAGCACAGGGGGCTCTACGAGCAGTACTTC
.,TRBV5-1,TRBD1,TRBJ2-5,CASRVGQETQYF,TGCGCCAGCAGAGTGGGACAGGAGACCCAGTACTTC
once,TRBV10-1,.,TRBJ2-1,CASSESGLRNNEQFF,TGCGCCAGCAGTGAGTCGGGGCTCAGGAACAATGAGCAGTTCTTC
.,TRBV11-2,.,TRBJ2-2,CASSLALELELFF,TGTGCCAGCAGCTTAGCCCTAGAACTGGAGCTGTTTTTT
.,TRBV19,.,TRBJ2-1,CASSPKSPDSSYNEQFF,TGTGCCAGTAGTCCAAAAAGCCCGGACAGTTCCTACAATGAGCAGTTCTTC
.,TRBV24-1,TRBD1,TRBJ1-4,CATSDRQGTFTNEKLFF,TGTGCCACCAGTGACCGACAGGGAACGTTCACTAATGAAAAACTGTTTTTT
.,TRBV2,.,TRBJ2-7,CASSEQGPGRHEQYF,TGTGCCAGCAGTGAACAAGGCCCAGGTCGGCACGAGCAGTACTTC
.,TRBV3-1/TRBV3-2,TRBD1,TRBJ1-2,CASSQGQGSYGYTF,TGTGCCAGCAGCCAAGGACAGGGAAGCTATGGCTACACCTTC